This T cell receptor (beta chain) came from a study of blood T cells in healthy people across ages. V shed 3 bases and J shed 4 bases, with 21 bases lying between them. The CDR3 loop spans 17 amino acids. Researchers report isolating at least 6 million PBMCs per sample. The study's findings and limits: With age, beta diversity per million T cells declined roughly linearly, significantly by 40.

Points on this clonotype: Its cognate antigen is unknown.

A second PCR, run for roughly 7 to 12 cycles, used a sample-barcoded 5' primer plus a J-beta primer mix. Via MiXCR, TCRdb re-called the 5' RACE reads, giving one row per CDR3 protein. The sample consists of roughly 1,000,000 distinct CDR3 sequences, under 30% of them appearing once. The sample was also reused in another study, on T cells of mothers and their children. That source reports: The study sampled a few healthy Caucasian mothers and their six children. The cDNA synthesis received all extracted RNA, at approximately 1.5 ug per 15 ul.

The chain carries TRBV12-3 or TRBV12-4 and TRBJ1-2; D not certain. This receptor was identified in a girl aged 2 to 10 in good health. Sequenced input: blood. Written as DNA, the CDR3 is TGTGCCAGCAGTTTGAATGGCAAACGGTCAAAGGGCTATGGCTACACCTTC. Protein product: CASSLNGKRSKGYGYTF.